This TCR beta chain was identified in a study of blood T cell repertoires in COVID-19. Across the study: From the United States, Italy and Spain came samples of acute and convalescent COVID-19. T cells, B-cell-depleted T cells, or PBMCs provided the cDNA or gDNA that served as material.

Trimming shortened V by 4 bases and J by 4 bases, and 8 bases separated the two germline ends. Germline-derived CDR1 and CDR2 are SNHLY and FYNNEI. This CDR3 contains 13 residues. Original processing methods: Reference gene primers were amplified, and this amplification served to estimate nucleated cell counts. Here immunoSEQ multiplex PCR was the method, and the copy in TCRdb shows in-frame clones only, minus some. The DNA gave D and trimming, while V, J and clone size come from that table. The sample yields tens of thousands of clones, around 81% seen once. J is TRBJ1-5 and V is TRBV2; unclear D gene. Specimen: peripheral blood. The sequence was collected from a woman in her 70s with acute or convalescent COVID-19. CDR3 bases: TGTGCCAGCAGTGTACAGAGTAATCAGCCCCAGCATTTT. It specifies CASSVQSNQPQHF.